The 22 T cell receptor beta chains below all came from one sample that was sequenced in a study of tumor and adjacent non-tumor tissue in lung cancer. A modified ARM-PCR protocol with three rounds of nested PCR amplified TCRbeta. Each CDR3 protein gets one entry after TCRdb re-called the multiplex PCR reads with MiXCR. This table has tens of thousands of distinct CDR3 sequences, about 61% appearing once. This sample's RNA came from whole unsorted tissue. The normal lung tissue was taken more than 3 cm from the tumor edge. Material for sequencing was distant non-tumor lung tissue. These receptors originate from a man aged 65 to 85 with non-small cell lung cancer.

The sample holds many counts of this clonotype. For the CDR3, the DNA is TGCGCCAGTGCCCCCACCACAGATACGCAGTATTTT. Translation gives CASAPTTDTQYF. The chain uses TRBV10-2 and TRBJ2-3; D not resolved. This CDR3 is 12 amino acids long. Trimming took 9 bases from V and 2 from J, leaving 9 bases between them. The germline V gene has CDR1 WSHSY and CDR2 SAAADI.

The table lists this clonotype with many counts. This chain uses TRBV10-3 with TRBJ2-3, with 11 positions matching TRBD2. V shed 3 bases, J shed 4 bases, and the junction held 6 bases outside the gene matches. Germline V gives CDR1 ENHRY, CDR2 SYGVKD. This CDR3 is 16 amino acids long. The CDR3 DNA reads TGTGCCATCAGTGACACTAGCGGGAGAGGGCCAGATACGCAGTATTTT. This codes for CAISDTSGRGPDTQYF.

The chain couples TRBV6-5 to TRBJ2-1, with D perhaps TRBD1 (5 bases). The germline gives CDR1 MNHEY, CDR2 SVGAGI. The CDR3 spans 13 residues. Trimming stripped 5 bases from V and 6 bases from J, with 11 bases between. DNA for the CDR3: TGTGCCAGCAGTGGTGGGGCGGCCAATGAGCAGTTCTTC. This codes for CASSGGAANEQFF.

This rearrangement joins TRBV12-3 or TRBV12-4 to TRBJ2-1; 11 bases are shared with TRBD2. The CDR3 extends over 18 amino acids. The V and J ends lost 2 bases and 2 bases, in that order; junction bases with no gene match: 8. The CDR3 bases are TGTGCCAGCAGTTTATCAGGGACTAGCGGACCTACCTACAATGAGCAGTTCTTC. Amino acid sequence: CASSLSGTSGPTYNEQFF.

The rearrangement joins TRBV29-1 to TRBJ2-1, with D possibly being TRBD1 (6 bases). There are 13 residues in the CDR3. Per the germline V gene, CDR1 is SQVTM and CDR2 is ANQGSEA. The chain's CDR3 is CGVEARGFPEQFF. The CDR3 DNA follows: TGCGGTGTTGAAGCCAGGGGATTTCCCGAGCAGTTCTTC.

This clonotype appeared many times. The chain carries TRBV6-1 and TRBJ1-2; D is uncertain. V lost 0 bases to trimming and J lost 6 bases, with 14 bases between them. This CDR3 has 15 residues. From germline, CDR1 is MNHNS and CDR2 SASEGT. The CDR3 protein is CASSEAGSREDGYTF. As DNA, the CDR3 is TGTGCCAGCAGTGAAGCTGGCTCCCGGGAGGATGGCTACACCTTC.

The chain employs TRBV5-5 and TRBJ1-1, with D possibly matching TRBD1 (5 bases). The CDR3 consists of 13 residues. The germline CDR1 and CDR2 sequences are SGHKS and YYEKEE (reference sequence). With 6 bases removed from V and 8 bases from J, the gap between germline ends came to 17 bases. CDR3 sequence reads: CASNDRLNPEAFF. CDR3 bases: TGTGCCAGCAATGACAGATTGAACCCAGAAGCTTTCTTT.

In regard to this clonotype: This CDR3 fails to terminate in the conserved phenylalanine or tryptophan, so it likely reflects a read error. The chain employs TRBV11-3 and TRBJ2-4; 7 nucleotides align to TRBD1. The CDR3 loop spans 16 amino acids. Germline V gene sequence: CDR1 SGHNT, CDR2 YENEEA. The CDR3 DNA reads as TGTGCCGGCAGCTTGAACAGGGGTAATTCCAAAAACATTCAGTACAAC. Its translation is CAGSLNRGNSKNIQYN.

This clonotype has just a few counts. Mismatch with germline at one junction end may stem from a read error. The chain combines TRBV11-2 with TRBJ2-2; 9 bases agree with TRBD2. This CDR3 contains 16 residues. Per the germline V gene, CDR1 is SGHAT and CDR2 is FQNNGV. In DNA form, the CDR3 reads TGTGCCAGCAGCTTAGTGGCGCTAGCGGGAACCGGGGTGCTGTTTTTT. The encoded protein is CASSLVALAGTGVLFF.

With respect to this clonotype: The junction and the germline gene differ at one end; a read error may be behind it. The chain employs TRBV29-1 and TRBJ2-5; D uncertain. CDR3 length equals 11 residues. Germline CDR1 reads SQVTM; CDR2 reads ANQGSEA. The CDR3, as DNA: TGCAGCGTTAAGAACGGAGAGACTCAGAACTTC. Translated, it gives CSVKNGETQNF.

This clonotype was recorded a few times. A much larger clone is a single base away; this may be a read error. V gene TRBV4-1 combines with J gene TRBJ2-2, with 7 bases identical to TRBD1. This CDR3 spans 16 amino acids. From germline, CDR1 is MGHRA and CDR2 YSYEKL. The CDR3 coding sequence is TGCACCAGCAGCCAAGAGGACGACAGGGCGACCGGGGAGCTGTTTTTT. It encodes CTSSQEDDRATGELFF.

On this clonotype itself: Given a much more abundant clone one base away, this may be a read error. The rearrangement links TRBV6-2 or TRBV6-3 to TRBJ1-5; D is uncertain. This CDR3 is 12 amino acids long. V was trimmed by 7 bases and J by 2 bases, leaving 6 bases between them. Germline CDR1 reads MNHEY; CDR2 reads SVGEGT. The DNA of the CDR3 is TGTGCCAGCATAGCGGGCAATCAGCCCCAGCATTTT. Translating it yields CASIAGNQPQHF.

By frequency in the sample, this clonotype is medium-sized. The chain couples TRBV5-4 to TRBJ2-1; 13 bases map to TRBD2. The CDR3 runs to 16 residues. With 6 bases clipped from V and 5 bases from J, the junction kept 8 bases outside the gene matches. Per the germline V gene, CDR1 is SGHNT and CDR2 is YYREEE (reference sequence). The CDR3, as DNA: TGTGCCAGCACCCGGACTAGCGGGAGCCCCAACAATGAGCAGTTCTTC. Translating it yields CASTRTSGSPNNEQFF.

The V call is TRBV5-1, the J call TRBJ2-2; weak D call: TRBD1 (6 bases). The germline V and J ends were trimmed by 0 bases and 5 bases, with 17 bases remaining between them. The germline gives CDR1 SGHRS, CDR2 YFSETQ. This CDR3 contains 17 residues. The CDR3 here is CASSLAARTRGTGELFF. The CDR3 nucleotides are TGCGCCAGCAGCTTGGCCGCACGTACCAGGGGAACCGGGGAGCTGTTTTTT.

This clonotype was counted once. One junction end does not reproduce the germline sequence, and a read error may be involved. This chain uses TRBV5-1 with TRBJ2-3; 8 positions match TRBD2. Germline values: CDR1 SGHRS, CDR2 YFSETQ. The CDR3 consists of 19 residues. The CDR3 DNA follows: TGCGCCAGCAGGGGGGCGGCTAGCTCAAAGCGGACTAGCATAGATACGCAGTATTTT. Translated: CASRGAASSKRTSIDTQYF.

This clonotype was seen once. This sequence may be a read error, since a much larger clone differs from it by one base. The chain carries TRBV6-2 or TRBV6-3 and TRBJ2-1; possible D gene TRBD2, 5 bases. There are 11 residues in the CDR3. The germline V and J ends were trimmed by 5 bases and 9 bases, with 8 bases remaining between them. Per germline, CDR1 MNHEY and CDR2 SVGEGT. The CDR3 DNA reads as TGTGCCAGCAGTAATAGCGCTGAGCAGTTCTTC. It yields the protein CASSNSAEQFF.

About this clonotype: A much larger clone lies a single base off, so this may be a read error. Likely a read error: the CDR3 ends without its conserved phenylalanine or tryptophan. The V and J genes are TRBV10-3 and TRBJ1-4; perhaps TRBD1 as D (5 bases). The V gene's germline CDR1 is ENHRY and CDR2 SYGVKD. V lost 7 bases and J 4 bases, leaving 7 bases between the germline ends. The length of the CDR3 is 12 residues. The CDR3 nucleotides read TGTGCCATCAAGGGGCATAATGAAAAACTGTTTCTT. This translates into CAIKGHNEKLFL.

This clonotype was observed a few times. The rearrangement links TRBV20-1 to TRBJ2-2; 12 bases are shared with TRBD2. The CDR3 runs 15 residues. Germline loops: CDR1 DFQATT, CDR2 SNEGSKA (reference sequence). The J segment lost 2 bases and the V segment lost 4 bases, leaving 2 bases of the junction unmatched. Here the CDR3 DNA reads TGCAGTGCTAACGGACTAGCGGGAAACACCGGGGAGCTGTTTTTT. Residues: CSANGLAGNTGELFF.

This clonotype was found many times. The chain carries TRBV29-1 and TRBJ2-7; 7 bases fit TRBD2. In germline, CDR1 is SQVTM, CDR2 ANQGSEA. The V and J ends lost 7 bases and 0 bases, in that order; junction bases with no gene match: 9. The CDR3 covers 14 residues. The CDR3 DNA reads as TGCAGCGCCTCAGTCGGGGGGAGCTCCTACGAGCAGTACTTC. It translates to CSASVGGSSYEQYF.

In the case of this clonotype: One base away lies a much larger clone, so this may be a sequencing read error. This chain connects TRBV4-1 to TRBJ2-3; a weak D match, TRBD2 (7 bases). V shed 1 base and J shed 0 bases, with 20 bases lying between them. There are 19 residues in the CDR3. Germline CDR1 reads MGHRA; CDR2 reads YSYEKL. The CDR3 region has the DNA TGCGCCAGCAGCCAAGGGACTAACGGGGGGCGCCTGAGCACAGATACGCAGTATTTT. Protein: CASSQGTNGGRLSTDTQYF.

The chain links TRBV10-2 to TRBJ2-2; tentatively, D is TRBD2 (6 bases). V lost 7 bases and J lost 17, with 23 bases in between. CDR3 size: 13 residues. Germline V gene lookup returns CDR1 WSHSY and CDR2 SAAADI. The CDR3: CASKEGNTGEPFF. The CDR3, as DNA: TGCGCCAGCAAGGAGGGGAACACCGGGGAGCCATTTTTT.

A word on this clonotype: At one of its ends the junction is not consistent with the germline gene, which may arise from a read error. The CDR3 bases are TGTAGCGCCGCGCCCACTAACTATGGCTACACCTTC. As protein: CSAAPTNYGYTF. The chain combines TRBV29-1 with TRBJ1-2; D is unclear. Germline V gene sequence: CDR1 SQVTM, CDR2 ANQGSEA. The CDR3 covers 12 residues.